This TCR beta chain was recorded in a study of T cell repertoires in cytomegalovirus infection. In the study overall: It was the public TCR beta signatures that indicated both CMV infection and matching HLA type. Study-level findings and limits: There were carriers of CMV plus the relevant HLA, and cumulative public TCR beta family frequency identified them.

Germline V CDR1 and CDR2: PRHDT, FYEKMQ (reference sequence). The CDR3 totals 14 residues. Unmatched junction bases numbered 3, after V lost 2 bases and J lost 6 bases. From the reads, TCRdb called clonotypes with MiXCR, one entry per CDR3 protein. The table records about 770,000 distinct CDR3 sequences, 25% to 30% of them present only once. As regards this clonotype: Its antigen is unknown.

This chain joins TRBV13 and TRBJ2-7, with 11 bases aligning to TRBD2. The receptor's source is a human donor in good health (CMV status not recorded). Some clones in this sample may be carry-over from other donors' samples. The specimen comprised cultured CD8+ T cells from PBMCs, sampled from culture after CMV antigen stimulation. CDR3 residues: CASSLSSGGSEQYF. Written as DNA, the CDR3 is TGTGCCAGCAGCTTATCTAGCGGGGGGAGCGAGCAGTACTTC.